Shown below are 3 T cell receptor beta chains from a single sample sequenced in a study of beta chain features in type 1 diabetes. Every isolated RNA sample was fully reverse transcribed, so sequencing captured expressed TCRB transcripts. Measured with immunoSEQ multiplex PCR; TCRdb has only the in-frame clones, and not every one. The table includes about 150,000 clones, roughly 10% detected once. Input material: central memory CD4+ T cells from blood. Source of these receptors: a man between 18 and 35 years old in good health.

This clone showed up just a few times. The CDR3 reads CAWSVRGRGGNTEAFF. The CDR3 region has the DNA TGTGCCTGGAGTGTAAGGGGGCGAGGCGGGAACACTGAAGCTTTCTTT. This chain joins TRBV30 and TRBJ1-1; 7 bases are a match to TRBD1. CDR1 is GTSNPN, CDR2 SVGIG, per germline (reference sequence). J was trimmed by 1 base and V by 0 bases; bases with no gene match: 8. This CDR3 spans 16 amino acids. Filled out from reference TRBV30 and TRBJ1-1, the complete variable domain reads SQTIHQWPATLVQPVGSPLSLECTVEGTSNPNLYWYRQAAGRGLQLLFYSVGIGQISSEVPQNLSASRPQDRQFILSSKKLLLSDSGFYLCAWSVRGRGGNTEAFFGQGTRLTVV.

V is TRBV15 and J is TRBJ1-4; 8 bases are a match to TRBD1. The CDR3 totals 15 residues. V shed 3 bases and J 5 bases; nucleotides not matched to a gene: 5. Germline V lookup: CDR1 LNHNV, CDR2 YYDKDF (reference sequence). The CDR3 here is CATSRNRGMNEKLFF. Here the CDR3 DNA reads TGTGCCACCAGCAGGAACAGGGGGATGAATGAAAAACTGTTTTTT.

Comment on this clone: A much bigger clone sits one base away, suggesting this may be a read error. V is TRBV30 and J is TRBJ2-6; 7 bases match TRBD2. This CDR3 region has 15 residues. J was trimmed by 0 bases and V by 1 base; bases with no gene match: 0. Germline V CDR1 and CDR2: GTSNPN, SVGIG (reference sequence). The CDR3 DNA reads as TGTGCCTGGAGTGGCGGGGGCTCTGGGGCCAACGTCCTGACTTTC. Its translation is CAWSGGGSGANVLTF.